These 21 T cell receptor beta chains share one sample of origin, sequenced in a study of OX40 agonist ivuxolimab in advanced cancers. This table comes from immunoSEQ multiplex PCR, and its TCRdb copy is limited to in-frame clones, with some not included. The table lists 55,000 to 60,000 clones, about 87% of them singletons. Sample: CD4+ or CD8+ T cells sorted from blood, taken in a trial of the OX40 agonist ivuxolimab. All receptors come from an adult with an advanced solid tumor such as melanoma, head and neck, liver or kidney cancer.

V usage is TRBV11-1 and J usage is TRBJ1-1; no clear D gene. The CDR3 runs to 11 residues. The V end was cut by 10 bases, the J end by 4 bases, with 10 bases between. Germline V CDR1 and CDR2: SGHAT, FQDESV (reference sequence). This CDR3 is CATSTGTEAFF. The CDR3 region has the DNA TGTGCCACCTCAACGGGCACTGAAGCTTTCTTT. Together with reference TRBV11-1 and TRBJ1-1, the CDR3 gives the full variable domain: EAEVAQSPRYKITEKSQAVAFWCDPISGHATLYWYRQILGQGPELLVQFQDESVVDDSQLPKDRFSAERLKGVDSTLKIQPAELGDSAMYLCATSTGTEAFFGQGTRLTVV.

This clone was detected only once. CDR3 sequence (DNA): TGTGCCAGTAGTATAGGTTCCCTAGCGGGTTACAATGAGCAGTTCTTC. This translates into CASSIGSLAGYNEQFF. The J gene is TRBJ2-1, the V gene TRBV19, with 8 bases matching TRBD2. CDR1 LNHDA and CDR2 SQIVND come from the germline V gene (reference sequence). The CDR3 loop spans 16 amino acids. The V segment lost 1 base and the J segment 4 bases; nucleotides outside the gene matches: 6.

Comment on this clone: The sample has other DNA sequences that encode this CDR3 too. This chain joins TRBV5-6 and TRBJ2-7; no definite D call. The CDR3 is 12 residues long. Germline V gene lookup returns CDR1 SGHDT and CDR2 YYEEEE. Trimming left V 3 bases short and J 0 bases short, with 4 bases between. The CDR3 here is CASSSNSYEQYF. As DNA, the CDR3 is TGTGCCAGCAGCTCCAACTCCTACGAGCAGTACTTC.

The chain joins TRBV7-9 to TRBJ2-1; tentatively, D is TRBD1 (5 bases). The CDR3 has 15 amino acids. Germline V lookup: CDR1 SEHNR, CDR2 FQNEAQ (reference sequence). Trimming pared 4 bases from V and 3 bases from J, leaving 13 bases between. The CDR3 spells CASSSRLQGYNEQFF. The CDR3 DNA follows: TGTGCCAGCAGCTCGAGACTTCAGGGCTACAATGAGCAGTTCTTC.

The chain couples TRBV7-9 to TRBJ1-5; TRBD1 might be the D (5 bases). V was trimmed by 0 bases and J by 7 bases, leaving 10 bases between them. From germline, CDR1 is SEHNR and CDR2 FQNEAQ (reference sequence). The length of the CDR3 is 14 residues. CDR3 region: CASSLAGDVQPQHF. The CDR3, as DNA: TGTGCCAGCAGCTTAGCAGGGGACGTCCAGCCCCAGCATTTT.

The rearrangement links TRBV2 to TRBJ2-1; 11 nucleotides match TRBD2. This CDR3 spans 15 amino acids. Trimming at V came to 4 bases and at J to 4 bases, leaving 3 bases not matched to a gene. Germline V CDR1 and CDR2: SNHLY, FYNNEI. CDR3 in amino acids: CASSAGTSGYNEQFF. The CDR3 DNA reads TGTGCCAGCAGTGCCGGGACTAGCGGATACAATGAGCAGTTCTTC.

The J gene is TRBJ1-1, the V gene TRBV11-3; D not resolved. The length of the CDR3 is 13 residues. Trimming took off 2 bases at V and 0 bases at J, with 4 bases between the two ends. Germline V lookup: CDR1 SGHNT, CDR2 YENEEA. The DNA for the CDR3 is TGTGCCAGCAGCTTACAGATGAACACTGAAGCTTTCTTT. Translation gives CASSLQMNTEAFF.

This chain joins TRBV28 and TRBJ2-7, with 12 nucleotides matching TRBD2. CDR3 size: 17 residues. Germline CDR1 is MDHEN and CDR2 is SYDVKM. The V and J ends lost 11 bases and 5 bases, in that order; junction bases with no gene match: 19. The CDR3 sequence: CAGPPPMTSGSIDEQYF. CDR3 nucleotide sequence: TGTGCCGGCCCTCCCCCCATGACTAGCGGGAGCATCGACGAGCAGTACTTC.

V gene TRBV5-8 combines with J gene TRBJ1-4, with 8 positions matching TRBD1. CDR1 and CDR2 (germline): SGHTS, YDEGEE. The V segment lost 2 bases and the J segment 0 bases; nucleotides outside the gene matches: 0. This CDR3 is built from 15 residues. This CDR3 is CASSLQGATNEKLFF. CDR3 bases: TGTGCCAGCAGCTTACAGGGGGCAACTAATGAAAAACTGTTTTTT.

The gene calls are TRBV6-5 and TRBJ1-5; the D gene is possibly TRBD1 (5 bases). The CDR3 is 11 amino acids. The ends were cut back, 5 bases at V and 10 bases at J, with 9 bases in the middle. Looked up from germline, CDR1 is MNHEY and CDR2 is SVGAGI. As DNA, the CDR3 is TGTGCCAGCAGTGTAGGGGAACCCCAGCATTTT. Residues: CASSVGEPQHF.

The chain combines TRBV7-9 with TRBJ2-3; D might be TRBD2 (6 bases). This CDR3 has 15 residues. Trimming stripped 4 bases from V and 2 bases from J, with 13 bases between. CDR1 and CDR2 from the germline V gene are SEHNR and FQNEAQ (reference sequence). CDR3 sequence: CASSSGTGLTDTQYF. DNA of the CDR3: TGTGCCAGCAGCTCCGGCACGGGACTCACAGATACGCAGTATTTT.

This chain links TRBV2 with TRBJ1-1; 7 bases fit TRBD1. V lost 0 bases, J lost 4 bases, and 11 bases stayed unmatched. There are 17 residues in the CDR3. Germline CDR1 SNHLY, CDR2 FYNNEI. CDR3 residues: CASSEASGGRGRTEAFF. DNA of the CDR3: TGTGCCAGCAGTGAAGCGAGCGGTGGGAGGGGGCGCACTGAAGCTTTCTTT.

The chain employs TRBV9 and TRBJ1-5, with 7 bases matching TRBD1. CDR1 is SGDLS, CDR2 YYNGEE, per germline. V dropped 2 bases and J dropped 4; count of bases not matched to a gene: 3. CDR3 length: 14 residues. The CDR3 region is CASSVGQPNQPQHF. The CDR3, as DNA: TGTGCCAGCAGCGTGGGACAGCCGAATCAGCCCCAGCATTTT.

The chain has TRBV18 and TRBJ1-2; D perhaps matches TRBD1 (6 bases). CDR1 is KGHSH and CDR2 is LQKENI in the germline V gene. The CDR3 extends over 16 amino acids. V lost 5 bases and J lost 4, with 20 bases in between. The CDR3 loop reads CASSLGGFGAPYGYTF. The CDR3 nucleotides are TGTGCCAGCTCATTAGGGGGGTTTGGTGCCCCCTATGGCTACACCTTC. Full variable domain (outside the CDR3, taken from reference TRBV18 and TRBJ1-2): NAGVMQNPRHLVRRRGQEARLRCSPMKGHSHVYWYRQLPEEGLKFMVYLQKENIIDESGMPKERFSAEFPKEGPSILRIQQVVRGDSAAYFCASSLGGFGAPYGYTFGSGTRLTVV.

The V gene is TRBV6-1, the J gene TRBJ2-3; perhaps TRBD2 as D (5 bases). V dropped 7 bases and J dropped 2 bases, with 19 bases sitting between them. Germline lookup yields CDR1 MNHNS and CDR2 SASEGT. The CDR3 contains 16 residues. In nucleotides, the CDR3 is TGTGCCAGCATTGAGGGCTATGCCCAAATCACAGATACGCAGTATTTT. This sequence encodes CASIEGYAQITDTQYF.

The chain combines TRBV5-6 with TRBJ2-6; the D is unclear. Trimming left V 4 bases short and J 2 bases short, with 7 bases between. The CDR3 sequence is 14 residues long. The V gene's germline CDR1 is SGHDT and CDR2 YYEEEE. CDR3 amino acids: CASSPRPGANVLTF. DNA of the CDR3: TGTGCCAGCAGCCCTAGGCCTGGGGCCAACGTCCTGACTTTC.

V usage is TRBV19 and J usage is TRBJ2-7, with 8 bases that match TRBD1. V lost 5 bases and J lost 5; bases outside the gene matches: 8. This CDR3 comprises 14 residues. CDR1 LNHDA and CDR2 SQIVND come from the germline V gene (reference sequence). This chain's CDR3 is CASSSGQGLDEQYF. The DNA of the CDR3 is TGTGCCAGTAGTTCAGGACAGGGTTTAGACGAGCAGTACTTC. Full variable domain (remainder filled in from reference TRBV19 and TRBJ2-7): DGGITQSPKYLFRKEGQNVTLSCEQNLNHDAMYWYRQDPGQGLRLIYYSQIVNDFQKGDIAEGYSVSREKKESFPLTVTSAQKNPTAFYLCASSSGQGLDEQYFGPGTRLTVT.

This chain uses TRBV30 with TRBJ2-6; 7 positions agree with TRBD2. Germline V gene data show CDR1 as GTSNPN and CDR2 as SVGIG (reference sequence). This CDR3 spans 14 amino acids. The J segment lost 4 bases and the V segment lost 3 bases, leaving 3 bases of the junction unmatched. The chain's CDR3 is CAWRRGGGANVLTF. The CDR3, as DNA: TGTGCCTGGAGGCGGGGAGGGGGGGCCAACGTCCTGACTTTC.

This chain joins TRBV6-1 and TRBJ2-3, with no clear D. Germline V gene sequence: CDR1 MNHNS, CDR2 SASEGT. V lost 9 bases to trimming and J lost 4 bases, with 8 bases between them. The CDR3 has 11 amino acids. CDR3 protein: CASALADTQYF. CDR3 sequence (DNA): TGTGCCAGTGCCTTAGCAGATACGCAGTATTTT.

In DNA form, the CDR3 reads TGTGCCAGCGGCCGCCTCCTAGCGGGCACCATGGCCCCCTACGAGCAGTACTTC. It encodes CASGRLLAGTMAPYEQYF. The chain has TRBV2 and TRBJ2-7, with TRBD2 matching over 8 bases. Germline trimming cut 8 bases from V and 2 bases from J; bases unmatched to any gene: 20. This CDR3 is 18 amino acids long. Germline V lookup: CDR1 SNHLY, CDR2 FYNNEI. The whole variable domain, remainder taken from reference TRBV2 and TRBJ2-7, is EPEVTQTPSHQVTQMGQEVILRCVPISNHLYFYWYRQILGQKVEFLVSFYNNEISEKSEIFDDQFSVERPDGSNFTLKIRSTKLEDSAMYFCASGRLLAGTMAPYEQYFGPGTRLTVT.

CDR3 region: CASSLLEGGSEQYF. The CDR3 region has the DNA TGTGCCAGCAGCCTGCTCGAGGGGGGCTCCGAGCAGTACTTC. The J gene is TRBJ2-7, the V gene TRBV5-4; D is perhaps TRBD1 or TRBD2 (6 bases each). Germline assignment: CDR1 SGHNT and CDR2 YYREEE (reference sequence). The V gene lost 4 bases and the J gene lost 6 bases, with 17 bases spanning the gap. This CDR3 contains 14 residues.